Listed here are 23 T cell receptor beta chains from one sample, sequenced in a study of T-cell reconstitution after alpha-beta-depleted transplantation in children. Preparing the TCRbeta library involved the use of unique molecular identifiers. TCRdb analysed the PCR reads with MiXCR anew, one entry per CDR3 protein. This sample has some 200,000 distinct CDR3 sequences, with around 10% found just once. The specimen was PBMCs from the stem cell graft donor, collected from the stem cell graft. All receptors come from a human donor who donated a stem cell graft to a child with acute lymphoblastic leukemia.

This clonotype has a handful of counts. The V call is TRBV20-1, the J call TRBJ1-3, with D uncertain. Per germline, CDR1 DFQATT and CDR2 SNEGSKA (reference sequence). This CDR3 contains 17 residues. V was trimmed by 3 bases and J by 2 bases, leaving 20 bases between them. In DNA, the CDR3 is TGCAGTGCTAGGGCGGGCTTCGAGGGAATCCCTGGAAACACCATATATTTT. Encoded protein: CSARAGFEGIPGNTIYF.

This clonotype occurred a few times. The chain employs TRBV29-1 and TRBJ2-7; the D gene is possibly TRBD1 (7 bases). The CDR3 spans 12 residues. Germline CDR1 reads SQVTM; CDR2 reads ANQGSEA. Trimming pared 6 bases from V and 3 bases from J, leaving 12 bases between. The CDR3 bases are TGCAGCGTCCAGGGGGGCAACTACGAGCAGTACTTC. Its translation is CSVQGGNYEQYF.

This clonotype was seen repeatedly, ten times or more. The chain joins TRBV5-5 to TRBJ2-5, with D possibly being TRBD1 (5 bases). This CDR3 contains 13 residues. V was pared by 4 bases and J by 5 bases, with 12 bases between. Looked up from germline, CDR1 is SGHKS and CDR2 is YYEKEE (reference sequence). The CDR3 region has the DNA TGTGCCAGCAGCCTCAGGGATGGCGAGACCCAGTACTTC. Its protein product is CASSLRDGETQYF.

The chain carries TRBV13 and TRBJ1-1; D not resolved. CDR1 PRHDT and CDR2 FYEKMQ come from the germline V gene (reference sequence). V lost 5 bases to trimming and J lost 0 bases, with 13 bases between them. The CDR3 runs to 15 residues. CDR3 DNA: TGTGCCAGCAGCGTCGACCGCAGAGTGAACACTGAAGCTTTCTTT. It is translated as CASSVDRRVNTEAFF.

This clonotype was counted a few times. The chain is built from TRBV20-1 and TRBJ2-3; D gene uncertain. CDR1 and CDR2 from the germline V gene are DFQATT and SNEGSKA (reference sequence). This CDR3 is built from 10 residues. Between the trimmed V and J ends, which lost 3 bases and 5 bases, there was a span of 3 bases. The CDR3 DNA sequence: TGCAGTGCTAGGGAAGATACGCAGTATTTT. It is translated as CSAREDTQYF.

This clonotype has at least ten counts. The chain employs TRBV29-1 and TRBJ1-4; no definite D call. Germline-derived CDR1 and CDR2 are SQVTM and ANQGSEA. The CDR3 runs to 14 residues. The V end lost 2 bases, the J end lost 8 bases, and 15 bases lay between the germline ends. The CDR3 nucleotides read TGCAGCGTTGAAAGGGCAAGGATCAAGGAAAAACTGTTTTTT. It encodes CSVERARIKEKLFF. The variable domain in full, with the rest retrieved from reference TRBV29-1 and TRBJ1-4, is SAVISQKPSRDICQRGTSLTIQCQVDSQVTMMFWYRQQPGQSLTLIATANQGSEATYESGFVIDKFPISRPNLTFSTLTVSNMSPEDSSIYLCSVERARIKEKLFFGSGTQLSVL.

The chain has TRBV18 and TRBJ2-7; perhaps TRBD1 as D (5 bases). The CDR3 spans 17 residues. Trimming removed 6 bases from V and 0 bases from J, with 21 bases in between. The germline gives CDR1 KGHSH, CDR2 LQKENI. The CDR3 region is CASSQRGHSAFSYEQYF. CDR3 DNA sequence: TGTGCCAGCTCCCAACGAGGACACTCTGCCTTCTCCTACGAGCAGTACTTC. Full variable domain (outside the CDR3, taken from reference TRBV18 and TRBJ2-7): NAGVMQNPRHLVRRRGQEARLRCSPMKGHSHVYWYRQLPEEGLKFMVYLQKENIIDESGMPKERFSAEFPKEGPSILRIQQVVRGDSAAYFCASSQRGHSAFSYEQYFGPGTRLTVT.

V gene TRBV2 combines with J gene TRBJ2-3, with 10 bases that match TRBD2. In germline, CDR1 is SNHLY, CDR2 FYNNEI. The V segment lost 0 bases and the J segment 1 base; nucleotides outside the gene matches: 7. The CDR3 runs 18 residues. CDR3 in amino acids: CASSEALRLAGGTDTQYF. The DNA of the CDR3 is TGTGCCAGCAGTGAAGCGCTTCGGCTAGCGGGGGGCACAGATACGCAGTATTTT.

V usage is TRBV19 and J usage is TRBJ2-2, with D perhaps matching TRBD1 (8 bases). The CDR3 has 14 residues. The V gene's germline CDR1 is LNHDA and CDR2 SQIVND (reference sequence). V was cut by 7 bases and J by 6 bases, with 15 bases left in between. CDR3 sequence reads: CASMQTGGAGELFF. CDR3 sequence (DNA): TGTGCCAGTATGCAAACAGGGGGGGCCGGGGAGCTGTTTTTT.

This clonotype was detected ten times or more. V usage is TRBV5-1 and J usage is TRBJ2-2; 10 nucleotides match TRBD2. J was trimmed by 4 bases and V by 1 base; bases with no gene match: 1. The CDR3 consists of 15 residues. Looked up from germline, CDR1 is SGHRS and CDR2 is YFSETQ. The CDR3 sequence: CASSLTSGATGELFF. In DNA form, the CDR3 reads TGCGCCAGCAGCTTGACTAGCGGGGCCACCGGGGAGCTGTTTTTT.

J is TRBJ1-2 and V is TRBV12-3 or TRBV12-4; 8 nucleotides agree with TRBD1. Trimming took 4 bases from V and 5 from J; bases not matched to a gene: 9. The CDR3 is 15 amino acids. CDR3 amino acids: CASSSYRGVMYGYTF. As DNA, the CDR3 is TGTGCCAGCAGTTCCTACAGGGGGGTTATGTATGGCTACACCTTC.

The chain employs TRBV27 and TRBJ1-2; 8 bases fit TRBD1. Germline loops: CDR1 MNHEY, CDR2 SMNVEV (reference sequence). The V and J ends lost 3 bases and 3 bases, in that order; junction bases with no gene match: 6. This CDR3 spans 15 amino acids. DNA of the CDR3: TGTGCCAGCAGTTTCCTAGGACAGGGTGACTATGGCTACACCTTC. Protein: CASSFLGQGDYGYTF.

This clonotype was seen repeatedly, ten times or more. This sequence joins TRBV29-1 and TRBJ2-5; TRBD1 agrees at 9 bases. The CDR3 is 12 residues long. V shed 6 bases, J shed 3 bases, and the junction held 2 bases outside the gene matches. Per the germline V gene, CDR1 is SQVTM and CDR2 is ANQGSEA. The CDR3 DNA is TGCAGCGTGAGACAGGGGGAAGAGACCCAGTACTTC. Translating it yields CSVRQGEETQYF. The full variable domain, rest sourced from reference TRBV29-1 and TRBJ2-5, is SAVISQKPSRDICQRGTSLTIQCQVDSQVTMMFWYRQQPGQSLTLIATANQGSEATYESGFVIDKFPISRPNLTFSTLTVSNMSPEDSSIYLCSVRQGEETQYFGPGTRLLVL.

This clonotype has only a few counts. The rearrangement joins TRBV6-5 to TRBJ2-7; 7 positions agree with TRBD2. CDR3 length equals 14 residues. Looked up from germline, CDR1 is MNHEY and CDR2 is SVGAGI. After removal of 7 bases from V and 3 bases from J, the junction contained 9 bases not matched to a gene. CDR3 DNA sequence: TGTGCCAGCACTTTAACGGGGGGTGACTACGAGCAGTACTTC. It is translated as CASTLTGGDYEQYF.

V and J are TRBV30 and TRBJ2-5, with 10 bases identical to TRBD1. The CDR3 runs to 12 residues. V lost 5 bases and J lost 5; bases outside the gene matches: 2. Looked up from germline, CDR1 is GTSNPN and CDR2 is SVGIG (reference sequence). CDR3 in amino acids: CAWGGQGETQYF. The CDR3 DNA is TGTGCCTGGGGGGGACAGGGGGAGACCCAGTACTTC.

There are a few counts of this clonotype. The chain has TRBV5-1 and TRBJ2-5; a possible D gene is TRBD2 (6 bases). Deletions cut 4 bases from V and 3 bases from J, with 19 bases between. Germline CDR1 SGHRS, CDR2 YFSETQ. CDR3 length: 16 residues. The CDR3 protein is CASSLGVFGGEETQYF. The CDR3 coding sequence is TGCGCCAGCAGCCTGGGGGTTTTCGGGGGTGAAGAGACCCAGTACTTC.

This clonotype has ten or more counts. J is TRBJ2-3 and V is TRBV12-3 or TRBV12-4, with TRBD2 matching 10 bases. Trimming at V came to 6 bases and at J to 0 bases, leaving 6 bases not matched to a gene. This CDR3 contains 16 residues. CDR3 region: CASSPSGGVSTDTQYF. The CDR3 region has the DNA TGTGCCAGCAGCCCCAGCGGGGGGGTTAGCACAGATACGCAGTATTTT.

This clonotype was detected only a few times. The chain combines TRBV6-5 with TRBJ1-6, with D hard to call. Trimming took off 2 bases at V and 9 bases at J, with 8 bases between the two ends. CDR3 size: 13 residues. CDR1 and CDR2 from the germline V gene are MNHEY and SVGAGI. The DNA for the CDR3 is TGTGCCAGCAGTTACCAGGCTGCTTCACCCCTCCACTTT. Translated, it gives CASSYQAASPLHF.

The V call is TRBV7-2, the J call TRBJ1-5; 7 nucleotides line up with TRBD1. CDR1 and CDR2 from the germline V gene are SGHTA and FQGNSA. The CDR3 length is 15 residues. Losses at the gene ends were 5 bases for V and 4 bases for J; bases not matched to a gene: 8. CDR3 sequence: CASSPGDRENQPQHF. The CDR3 coding sequence is TGTGCCAGCAGCCCTGGGGACAGAGAGAATCAGCCCCAGCATTTT.

This clonotype was counted between two and nine times. This chain links TRBV11-2 with TRBJ2-1; the D is unclear. The CDR3 has 14 residues. V lost 1 base to trimming and J lost 5 bases, with 9 bases between them. Germline loops: CDR1 SGHAT, CDR2 FQNNGV. CDR3 DNA sequence: TGTGCCAGCAGCTTAGCCGGTAGAGACAATGAGCAGTTCTTC. The encoded protein is CASSLAGRDNEQFF. Full variable domain (rest looked up from reference TRBV11-2 and TRBJ2-1): EAGVAQSPRYKIIEKRQSVAFWCNPISGHATLYWYQQILGQGPKLLIQFQNNGVVDDSQLPKDRFSAERLKGVDSTLKIQPAKLEDSAVYLCASSLAGRDNEQFFGPGTRLTVL.

The chain has TRBV6-1 and TRBJ1-5; D call uncertain. CDR3 size: 16 residues. The V end lost 0 bases, the J end lost 9 bases, and 18 bases lay between the germline ends. Germline V gene data show CDR1 as MNHNS and CDR2 as SASEGT. The CDR3 coding sequence is TGTGCCAGCAGTGAAGCGCTAATGACAAGGCATCGGCCCCAGCATTTT. Translation gives CASSEALMTRHRPQHF.

The V and J genes are TRBV7-2 and TRBJ2-5; D gene ambiguous. V shed 5 bases and J shed 2 bases, with 9 bases lying between them. Per germline, CDR1 SGHTA and CDR2 FQGNSA. This CDR3 has 13 residues. The CDR3, as DNA: TGTGCCAGCAGCCCCTCCGGGCAAGAGACCCAGTACTTC. It codes for CASSPSGQETQYF.

The CDR3 nucleotides read TGTGCCAGCAGCTTAGACCACTCGGGCCCAAACTATGGCTACACCTTC. This gives the protein CASSLDHSGPNYGYTF. The chain is built from TRBV7-9 and TRBJ1-2; D not certain. V gave up 1 base and J gave up 2 bases, with 14 bases separating them. The germline V gene encodes CDR1 SEHNR and CDR2 FQNEAQ (reference sequence). The CDR3 is 16 residues long.